This TCR beta chain was found in a study of PD-L1 blockade in urothelial cancer. Overall study: Male sex and bladder-origin urothelial cancer characterized about 85% of the roughly 29 patients. A median of roughly 130,000 T cells was found in the blood samples. At 3 weeks (second dose) and 6 weeks after starting treatment, blood was analyzed.

In germline, CDR1 is LGHNA, CDR2 YSLEER. J gave up 9 bases and V 3 bases, and 4 bases lay outside the gene matches. The CDR3 is 14 amino acids. Each patient presented with locally advanced or metastatic urothelial carcinoma. Assay used: immunoSEQ multiplex PCR; TCRdb lists only in-frame clones, some missing. The sample lists under 100,000 clones, 82% seen once, with more than 8% in the top ten. The chain links TRBV4-3 to TRBJ2-1; TRBD1 matches 11 bases. The specimen comprised PBMCs, sampled around atezolizumab (anti-PD-L1) treatment. The sequence came from a man aged 65 to 79 with urothelial cancer. CDR3: CASSQDRGLIEQFF. In DNA form, the CDR3 reads TGCGCCAGCAGCCAGGACAGGGGGCTTATTGAGCAGTTCTTC.